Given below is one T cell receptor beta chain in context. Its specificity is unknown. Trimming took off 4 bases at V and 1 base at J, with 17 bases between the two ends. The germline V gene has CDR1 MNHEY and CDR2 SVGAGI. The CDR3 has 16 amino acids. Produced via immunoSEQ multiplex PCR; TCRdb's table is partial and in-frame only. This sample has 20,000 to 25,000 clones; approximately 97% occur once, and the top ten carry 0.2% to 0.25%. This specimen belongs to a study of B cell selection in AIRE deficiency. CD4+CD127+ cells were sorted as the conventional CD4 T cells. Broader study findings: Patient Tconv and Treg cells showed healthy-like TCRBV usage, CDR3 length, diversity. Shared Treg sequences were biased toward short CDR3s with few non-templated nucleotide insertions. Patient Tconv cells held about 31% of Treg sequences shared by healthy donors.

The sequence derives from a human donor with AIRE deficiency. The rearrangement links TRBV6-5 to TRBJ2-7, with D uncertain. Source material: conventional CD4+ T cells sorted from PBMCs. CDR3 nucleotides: TGTGCCAGCAGTTCCCTCGCCACAAGTGGGTCCTACGAGCAGTACTTC. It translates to CASSSLATSGSYEQYF.